The rows below give T cell receptor beta chains drawn from one sample of a study of cytomegalovirus exposure and HLA in healthy donors. Here immunoSEQ multiplex PCR was the method, and the copy in TCRdb shows in-frame clones only, minus some. This repertoire shows 150,000 to 200,000 clones, around 84% found once; its top ten account for about 15%. Sequenced input: PBMCs. The receptor set was obtained from a man aged 18 to 30 in good health and CMV-seropositive. CDR3s include the opening cysteine and the closing phenylalanine or tryptophan. A D gene is named only where the DNA matches it firmly. For some rows the clone size is stated as once, few or many, or as a class when expanded; others skip it.

CDR3 protein: CASSPLKTGYNSPLHF
CDR3 DNA: TGTGCCAGCAGTCCCCTTAAGACAGGATATAATTCACCCCTCCACTTT
J gene: TRBJ1-6
V gene: TRBV28
D gene: .
clone size: .

CDR3 protein: CAWSGDRGHEQYF
CDR3 DNA: TGTGCCTGGAGTGGGGACAGGGGGCACGAGCAGTACTTC
J gene: TRBJ2-7
V gene: TRBV30
D gene: TRBD1
clone size: .

CDR3 protein: CASSETGTTYEQYF
CDR3 DNA: TGTGCCAGCAGTGAAACAGGGACAACTTATGAGCAGTACTTC
J gene: TRBJ2-7
V gene: TRBV6-1
D gene: .
clone size: few

CDR3 protein: CASSESRLAVYEQYF
CDR3 DNA: TGTGCCAGCAGTGAATCTCGGCTAGCGGTCTACGAGCAGTACTTC
J gene: TRBJ2-7
V gene: TRBV6-1
D gene: TRBD2
clone size: .

CDR3 protein: CASSPTLAGDNEQFF
CDR3 DNA: TGTGCCAGCAGCCCGACACTAGCGGGGGACAATGAGCAGTTCTTC
J gene: TRBJ2-1
V gene: TRBV7-3
D gene: TRBD2
clone size: .

CDR3 protein: CASSPITGATEAFF
CDR3 DNA: TGTGCCAGCAGCCCCATTACAGGGGCCACTGAAGCTTTCTTT
J gene: TRBJ1-1
V gene: TRBV7-9
D gene: TRBD1
clone size: .

CDR3 protein: CASSVRITTDTQYF
CDR3 DNA: TGTGCCAGCAGCGTCAGGATAACCACAGATACGCAGTATTTT
J gene: TRBJ2-3
V gene: TRBV9
D gene: .
clone size: .

CDR3 protein: CASGLGIPGGASGNTIYF
CDR3 DNA: TGTGCTAGTGGTTTGGGTATCCCAGGGGGCGCATCTGGAAACACCATATATTTT
J gene: TRBJ1-3
V gene: TRBV12-5
D gene: TRBD1
clone size: .

CDR3 protein: CASSADRESYEQYF
CDR3 DNA: TGTGCCAGCAGCGCAGACAGGGAATCTTACGAGCAGTACTTC
J gene: TRBJ2-7
V gene: TRBV9
D gene: TRBD1
clone size: .

CDR3 protein: CASSIGGASPTSNYGYTF
CDR3 DNA: TGTGCCAGTAGTATAGGTGGGGCTTCCCCCACCTCAAACTATGGCTACACCTTC
J gene: TRBJ1-2
V gene: TRBV19
D gene: .
clone size: .

CDR3 protein: CASSLRGHEQYF
CDR3 DNA: TGTGCCAGCAGTTTGAGGGGGCACGAGCAGTACTTC
J gene: TRBJ2-7
V gene: TRBV27
D gene: TRBD1
clone size: once

CDR3 protein: CASSSSRRTANYGYTF
CDR3 DNA: TGTGCCAGCAGTTCATCACGCCGGACAGCTAACTATGGCTACACCTTC
J gene: TRBJ1-2
V gene: TRBV28
D gene: .
clone size: .

CDR3 protein: CASSLAPGQGANEQFF
CDR3 DNA: TGTGCCAGCAGCTTGGCCCCCGGACAGGGGGCTAATGAGCAGTTCTTC
J gene: TRBJ2-1
V gene: TRBV5-4
D gene: TRBD1
clone size: .